Following are 17 T cell receptor beta chains from one sample sequenced in a study of T cell changes during pregnancy in multiple sclerosis. Sequenced by immunoSEQ multiplex PCR; TCRdb stores in-frame clones only, minus some. Among some 60,000 clones listed, around nine tenths were seen once. Sample: peripheral blood, taken in the first trimester of pregnancy. Every receptor here comes from a female donor in good health, enrolled as a control in a pregnancy study.

The CDR3 protein is CASSLDRSSYNEQFF. CDR3 nucleotide sequence: TGTGCCAGTAGTCTGGACAGAAGCTCCTACAATGAGCAGTTCTTC. V is TRBV19 and J is TRBJ2-1, with D tentatively TRBD1 (6 bases). V was cut by 5 bases and J by 0 bases, with 11 bases left in between. This CDR3 is 15 amino acids long. Germline assignment: CDR1 LNHDA and CDR2 SQIVND (reference sequence).

The rearrangement joins TRBV10-2 to TRBJ2-1; TRBD2 is a possible D gene (6 bases). This CDR3 region has 16 residues. Germline-derived CDR1 and CDR2 are WSHSY and SAAADI. V was shortened by 0 bases and J by 8 bases, with 17 bases between the two germline ends. CDR3 region: CASSESEGSIFDEQFF. The CDR3 nucleotides read TGCGCCAGCAGTGAGTCGGAGGGGTCAATCTTCGATGAGCAGTTCTTC.

The chain joins TRBV19 to TRBJ2-1; D not certain. Germline-derived CDR1 and CDR2 are LNHDA and SQIVND (reference sequence). Trimming removed 7 bases from V and 3 bases from J, with 4 bases in between. CDR3 length equals 11 residues. CDR3 DNA: TGTGCCAGTAACAGCTACAATGAGCAGTTCTTC. This translates into CASNSYNEQFF.

The chain couples TRBV28 to TRBJ2-7; 7 bases match TRBD2. The CDR3 extends over 15 amino acids. After removal of 4 bases from V and 4 bases from J, the junction contained 10 bases not matched to a gene. Germline-derived CDR1 and CDR2 are MDHEN and SYDVKM. The CDR3 protein is CASSSPVLAKYEQYF. The CDR3 DNA reads TGTGCCAGCAGTTCCCCCGTACTAGCGAAGTACGAGCAGTACTTC.

The chain links TRBV28 to TRBJ1-5; weak D call: TRBD1 (5 bases). Germline assignment: CDR1 MDHEN and CDR2 SYDVKM. This CDR3 comprises 12 residues. Trimming stripped 4 bases from V and 11 bases from J, with 12 bases between. The CDR3 DNA follows: TGTGCCAGCAGTTCATTAGGGGTGTCCCAGCATTTT. This codes for CASSSLGVSQHF. Complete variable domain (other parts from reference TRBV28 and TRBJ1-5): DVKVTQSSRYLVKRTGEKVFLECVQDMDHENMFWYRQDPGLGLRLIYFSYDVKMKEKGDIPEGYSVSREKKERFSLILESASTNQTSMYLCASSSLGVSQHFGDGTRLSIL.

The CDR3 region is CASSYRGRAVGELFF. In DNA form, the CDR3 reads TGTGCCAGCAGCTACAGGGGGCGCGCGGTCGGGGAGCTGTTTTTT. The gene calls are TRBV6-1 and TRBJ2-2, with 9 nucleotides matching TRBD1. The CDR3 spans 15 residues. Germline-derived CDR1 and CDR2 are MNHNS and SASEGT. V trimming: 6 bases; J trimming: 7 bases; junction bases outside the gene matches: 9.

The chain is built from TRBV28 and TRBJ1-4, with a tentative D call TRBD1 (6 bases). CDR1 is MDHEN, CDR2 SYDVKM, per germline. The CDR3 covers 13 residues. The V gene lost 6 bases and the J gene lost 5 bases, with 10 bases spanning the gap. The DNA for the CDR3 is TGTGCCAGCAGGCAGGGGTTCAATGAAAAACTGTTTTTT. It encodes CASRQGFNEKLFF.

The chain uses TRBV28 and TRBJ2-5, with D maybe TRBD2 (6 bases). Trimming cost V 10 bases and J 5 bases, with 14 bases left between them. The germline V gene encodes CDR1 MDHEN and CDR2 SYDVKM. CDR3 length equals 12 residues. CDR3 protein: CATRREEETQYF. CDR3 coding DNA: TGTGCCACCCGAAGGGAGGAGGAGACCCAGTACTTC.

This sequence joins TRBV6-5 and TRBJ2-7, with D maybe TRBD1 (5 bases). Germline values: CDR1 MNHEY, CDR2 SVGAGI. V shed 2 bases and J shed 2 bases, with 10 bases lying between them. The CDR3 spans 14 residues. The DNA for the CDR3 is TGTGCCAGCAGTTACACGGAAGGGGCCTACGAGCAGTACTTC. This gives the protein CASSYTEGAYEQYF.

The chain employs TRBV18 and TRBJ1-6, with 8 nucleotides matching TRBD1. Germline V gene sequence: CDR1 KGHSH, CDR2 LQKENI. There are 16 residues in the CDR3. V gave up 3 bases and J gave up 6 bases; unmatched junction bases: 7. CDR3 region: CASSPPNDRGNSPLHF. The DNA of the CDR3 is TGTGCCAGCTCACCGCCTAATGACAGGGGTAATTCACCCCTCCACTTT.

A single count supports this clone. This chain uses TRBV11-2 with TRBJ1-1; possibly TRBD1 for D (6 bases). CDR1 is SGHAT, CDR2 FQNNGV, per germline. The CDR3 runs 15 residues. Trimming removed 4 bases at V and 0 bases at J, with 12 bases between. CDR3 in DNA: TGTGCCAGCAGCTCCTCGGACAGTATGAACACTGAAGCTTTCTTT. Amino acid sequence: CASSSSDSMNTEAFF.

The chain uses TRBV10-3 and TRBJ2-3; 10 bases align to TRBD2. From germline, CDR1 is ENHRY and CDR2 SYGVKD. The CDR3 loop spans 16 amino acids. The trim removed 5 bases at V and 2 bases at J, leaving 7 bases unmatched. CDR3 bases: TGTGCCATCAGTTCTCTAGCGGGGGCCTCCACAGATACGCAGTATTTT. The encoded protein is CAISSLAGASTDTQYF.

The CDR3 coding sequence is TGTGCCAGCAGTTCGCCCTCTTCGGGGGGGCGGGCCGAAGCTTTCTTT. Translation gives CASSSPSSGGRAEAFF. The V gene is TRBV27, the J gene TRBJ1-1, with D possibly being TRBD1 (6 bases). Germline CDR1 reads MNHEY; CDR2 reads SMNVEV (reference sequence). Trimming took 4 bases from V and 8 from J, leaving 23 bases between them. The CDR3 has 16 residues.

This clone was observed a single time. V gene TRBV5-1 combines with J gene TRBJ2-3; D gene ambiguous. This CDR3 is built from 12 residues. The germline gives CDR1 SGHRS, CDR2 YFSETQ. V was shortened by 2 bases and J by 7 bases, with 8 bases between the two germline ends. CDR3 DNA: TGCGCCAGCAGCTTAGATCAGTATACGCAGTATTTT. Residues: CASSLDQYTQYF.

This chain uses TRBV7-9 with TRBJ1-1; D not certain. V was clipped by 5 bases and J by 1 base, with 17 bases between them. Germline loops: CDR1 SEHNR, CDR2 FQNEAQ (reference sequence). The CDR3 consists of 16 residues. CDR3 amino acids: CASSREQINENTEAFF. The CDR3 region has the DNA TGTGCCAGCAGCCGCGAACAGATAAATGAGAACACTGAAGCTTTCTTT. Looking up the rest from reference TRBV7-9 and TRBJ1-1 gives the full variable domain: DTGVSQNPRHKITKRGQNVTFRCDPISEHNRLYWYRQTLGQGPEFLTYFQNEAQLEKSRLLSDRFSAERPKGSFSTLEIQRTEQGDSAMYLCASSREQINENTEAFFGQGTRLTVV.

The chain links TRBV29-1 to TRBJ1-2; a weak D match, TRBD1 (5 bases). CDR1 is SQVTM, CDR2 ANQGSEA, per germline. The CDR3 has 13 amino acids. Trimming shortened V by 0 bases and J by 8 bases, and 13 bases separated the two germline ends. Here the CDR3 DNA reads TGCAGCGTTGAAGATTTTCAGGGATTGGGCTACACCTTC. It specifies CSVEDFQGLGYTF.

This sequence joins TRBV6-1 and TRBJ2-5; the D is unclear. Trimming left V 3 bases short and J 5 bases short, with 7 bases between. Germline V gene sequence: CDR1 MNHNS, CDR2 SASEGT. CDR3 size: 12 residues. The CDR3 coding sequence is TGTGCCAGCAGTGACTACGGGGAGACCCAGTACTTC. This gives the protein CASSDYGETQYF.